Below, one T cell receptor (beta chain) is given with its context. The antigen this receptor binds is unknown. No base qualities exist here, and no much larger clone lies one base off it. TCRbeta CDR3 regions were amplified from genomic DNA by means of the immunoSEQ Assay, a bias-controlled multiplex PCR. The study's processing was this. Nucleated cell counts per sample were estimated from amplification of reference gene primers within the assay. Sequence reads were collapsed and filtered to measure the absolute abundance of every unique TCRbeta CDR3 rearrangement. For each sample, productive Simpson clonality was calculated as the square root of Simpson's diversity index over productive rearrangements. As stored in TCRdb, this immuneACCESS dataset retains in-frame rearrangements with V and J assigned. A fraction of the clones does not appear; measured against another copy, unresolved V genes explain less than half of the discrepancy, and the remainder lacks a known reason. The V and J calls and clone size come from that table; D and trimming were worked out from the DNA. For this sample the table gives roughly 230,000 clones, of which roughly 89% were detected only once. Of the sample, about 4.6% is held by the ten largest clones.

The record originates from a study of blood T cell repertoires in COVID-19 (dated by TCRdb to 2018 to 2021). About the study as a whole: Samples from collaborators originated in the United States, Italy and Spain and spanned both the acute and convalescent phases of COVID-19. The prospective study material was composed of cDNA or gDNA derived from T cells, B-cell-depleted T cells, or PBMCs. Where available, HLA class I and class II types were obtained from metadata supplied by the sample provider rather than from assay-based typing. A freely available public database, intended as a resource for researchers studying the immune response to SARS-CoV-2, is where the repertoires were released. Deeply sampled blood TCRbeta repertoires from subjects exposed to, actively infected with, or recovered from COVID-19 were included in the dataset. Nearly every sample came with metadata listing a de-identified subject ID, COVID-19 status, age in years and sex. The samples were drawn from two sources: the first 160 participants of the ongoing ImmuneRACE study, and fewer than 1,500 subjects contributed by 6 global collaborators. Study-wide findings and limitations: The amount of clinical and demographic metadata varied by source and participant and was provided uncurated.

Based on the germline V gene, the CDR1 and CDR2 sequences are SGHTA and FQGNSA. V sheds 5 bases and J sheds 6 bases, leaving 11 bases between their ends. Measured from the cysteine to the phenylalanine, the CDR3 is 13 residues long. The kept DNA is CDR3 alone, 39 bases in frame from the first base. A second Seattle source provided samples from volunteer blood donors who had recovered from COVID-19. The collaborating institutions used their own protocols to collect whole blood in K2EDTA tubes. For TCRbeta analysis, collaborator samples were shipped as frozen whole blood, as isolated PBMCs, or as DNA extracted from either sample type.

The receptor was derived from a woman aged 40-49 years who had recovered from COVID-19. Sequencing used peripheral blood. This receptor chain uses TRBV7-2 and TRBJ2-1, with the D gene too uncertain to name. This receptor has the CDR3 CASSLFLSNEQFF. The nucleotides are TGTGCCAGCAGCCTTTTTCTGTCCAATGAGCAGTTCTTC.